This T cell receptor beta chain was profiled in a study of cytomegalovirus exposure and HLA in healthy donors (TCRdb year 2017). A note on the overall study: In an earlier analysis of approximately 500 of the donors, less than 350 Gb of sequence data and just under 120 million unique TCR beta sequences from 150 million to 200 million T cells were reported. An early release covering roughly 580 HLA-typed donors comprised 250 to 350 gigabases of sequencing data and 85 million to 100 million unique TCR sequences. Of the roughly 420 genotyped donors, approximately 81% were placed in the genetic ancestry cluster associated with self-reported Caucasian donors. The study aimed to test whether signatures of past pathogen exposure could be identified by cataloging public T cell receptors. The T cell repertoires of 666 subjects were profiled by immunosequencing and related to cytomegalovirus serostatus. Besides the first cohort of hundreds of subjects, a separate validation cohort made up of roughly 130 different subjects was used. High-throughput TCR immunosequencing, statistical association of individual TCRs with disease status, and machine learning were combined to predict cytomegalovirus infection status. To study patterns of TCR occurrence, a later analysis re-analyzed previously published TCR beta repertoires from under 750 donors and added high-resolution HLA genotyping. In the later analysis, no new phenotypic data were used to find candidate immune exposures; instead, reliance was placed on TCR beta sequences and their occurrence across donors. An earlier analysis of 587 of the donors applied high-throughput TCR beta sequencing to assess whether each TCR beta V gene segment acted as functional or pseudogenic. Donor age, sex, ethnicity and CMV serostatus were collected together with the repertoire data. In a later genetic analysis, genome-wide SNP genotypes for about 65% of the roughly 700 donors were used, and that subset was treated as a discovery cohort. All discovery cohort repertoires had been generated using a single sequencing platform. HLA typing included class I and class II loci at four-digit resolution. Typing coverage differed by locus: A, B, C, DRB1 and DQB1 were typed in roughly 620-640 donors, DQA1 in about 550, DPA1 in over 600, and DPB1 in 400 to 490. Roughly 5 DR-DQ haplotypes were handled as single units for association and clustering, since linkage in the cohort was strong. Among 398 genotyped donors of the cohort, an average of roughly 240,000 unique TCR beta nucleotide sequences were sequenced per donor, roughly 20% of them non-productive. The research as a whole found: In a later analysis, most CMV-associated TCR beta chains were found to appear HLA-restricted, with HLA associations seemingly driven largely by CMV exposure. When HLA alleles, especially DR and DQ, strongly co-occurred, attributing TCR associations to individual alleles was difficult. In a later analysis, some 18,000 TCR beta sequences were associated with specific HLA alleles at a false discovery rate of 0.05. Because counts were too low, some 17 rarely observed V segments, including chromosome 9 orphons, were left out of the earlier analysis of approximately 500 of the donors. According to a later analysis, TCR association rates differed among HLA loci, with DRB1 alleles showing the most associated TCRs and HLA-C alleles showing the fewest. A further reported finding was that TCR beta sequences accurately predicted the HLA-A and HLA-B alleles for most subjects in the first cohort. The 87-base-pair reads could not distinguish some IMGT-functional V segments, including TRBV6-2 and TRBV6-3, so those segments were excluded. In this cohort, only TCR beta chains were sequenced, and detectable features were limited by the absence of alpha or paired-chain data. Presence/absence analyses assumed roughly uniform sequencing depth across donors, an assumption that may not hold. A group of highly shared sequence variants was considered likely to be a technical artifact of the sequencing pipeline. Immune exposure information for the cohort was limited to CMV serostatus. In both the original and validation cohorts, the classifier was reported to diagnose cytomegalovirus status with high specificity and sensitivity. An association between a missense DCLRE1C variant and V-gene and J-gene trimming of TCR beta chains was found in a later genetic analysis and replicated in an independent cohort. In an earlier analysis of 587 of the donors, most TCR beta V segments appeared in productive rearrangements about 87% or about 30% of the time, broadly matching IMGT annotations. In a later analysis, several top co-occurrence clusters were reported to appear linked to parvovirus B19, influenza, CMV and Epstein-Barr virus. Linkage disequilibrium might explain the correlated functional status among segregating V segments, but an unknown experimental factor could not be ruled out. Compared with equally common non-associated chains, HLA-associated TCR beta chains in a later analysis were more clonally expanded and had lower generation probabilities. HLA typing was unavailable for some donors at each locus, so association tests used only the typed subset. Across donors, most TCR sequences were observed very rarely, whereas some public TCRs were present in many individuals. In vitro tests confirmed that a few of the cytomegalovirus-associated TCR beta chains recognize cytomegalovirus antigens. The authors suggested that the approach could potentially be generalized to other disease states and immunological phenotypes. In a later genetic analysis, fewer N-insertions in productive TCRs were reported among donors in an Asian-associated ancestry cluster than the approximately 670-donor mean. In the study, some 180 TCR beta chains were listed as associated with cytomegalovirus.

Library preparation employed the immunoSEQ multiplex PCR assay. For the multiplex PCR, a mixture combining 60 forward primers for TCR Vbeta segments and 13 reverse primers for TCR Jbeta segments was used. Amplification of the CDR3 region of rearranged TCR beta genes was performed with a multiplex PCR assay on genomic DNA. Amplified TCR beta libraries were sequenced as 87-base-pair reads on the Illumina HiSeq System. The source study handled its data this way. In a later analysis, 70 million to 95 million unique TCR beta chains were counted across the roughly 670 repertoires, and roughly 10 million of these chains were shared by at least two donors. Raw reads were error-corrected and collapsed into unique sequences by a nearest-neighbor algorithm in which closely related sequences were merged to remove PCR and sequencing errors. V, D and J gene segments were assigned by aligning CDR3 sequences to IMGT reference sequences. For a sequence to be retained, at least a six-nucleotide match to both a V gene segment and a J gene segment was required. Rearrangements were called productive when the CDR3 lacked stop codons and stayed in frame with V and J; all others were non-productive. Following IMGT convention, CDR3 was defined as the stretch from the second conserved V-encoded cysteine to the conserved J-encoded phenylalanine. Sequences without an unambiguous match to a single V gene segment were excluded from the earlier analysis of about 600 of the donors. In an earlier analysis of 450 to 750 of the donors, a V segment was called functional when productive rearrangements were above 56.7%, and segregating when the standard deviation between donors exceeded 5%. A statistical classification framework was developed to diagnose cytomegalovirus status using the catalog of TCR beta chain sequences. In a later analysis, TCR nucleotide sequences were compared against IMGT/GENE-DB human TR gene sequences so that V and J genes could be assigned. Using the TCRdist pipeline, a later analysis assigned CDR3 sequences along with most-parsimonious VDJ recombination scenarios. In a later analysis, every TCR beta chain was defined by the combination of its CDR3 amino acid sequence and its V-gene family, and reads without a unique V-gene family were dropped. A later analysis removed roughly 590 highly shared, low-generation-probability nucleotide sequences to deal with suspected cross-contamination and a sequencing artifact. For each public chain, a later analysis derived a clonal expansion index from normalized ranks of inferred template counts within each repertoire. In a later analysis, generation probabilities were computed with a VDJ recombination model fitted to out-of-frame rearrangements, and the resulting probabilities were checked against IGoR. A later analysis scored TCR-TCR, TCR-HLA and TCR-CMV co-occurrence with hypergeometric tests, applying a repertoire-size bias correction to TCR pairs. To estimate false discovery rates, a later analysis permuted the HLA or CMV assignments 20 times. In a later analysis, co-occurring TCRs were grouped with DBSCAN, and TCRdist sequence similarity was added when clustering was performed within HLA-allele-positive subsets. Repertoires with fewer than 30,000 or more than 120,000 public chains, plus five repertoires with anomalous nucleotide sharing, were excluded from co-occurrence clustering. TCRdb stores this immuneACCESS table with in-frame sequences only. Part of the clones is absent; in the studies checked, under half of the shortfall reflects unresolved V genes, and no reason is known for the rest. V, J and clone size reflect that table, while D and trimming were determined from the DNA. This sample has about 180,000 clones in its table, and over 70% of those were observed once. About 4% of the sample comes from the top ten.

In its sample, this clone was seen a few times. The target of this receptor is not known. Per-base quality was not reported, and no clone a single base away is much larger than it. The cohort comprised fewer than 750 healthy bone marrow donors. At the time of sampling, every cohort member was nominally healthy, though immune exposures that went unrecorded were likely present. The donor tested CMV seropositive and was one of the 289 seropositive cohort members. A peripheral blood sample was provided by each donor, and peripheral blood mononuclear cells were used for TCR beta sequencing. The Qiagen DNeasy Blood Extraction Kit was used to extract genomic DNA from the blood cell samples. Including the terminal cysteine and phenylalanine, the CDR3 comprises 18 residues. Only CDR3 DNA remains: 54 bases, in frame from the first base. CDR1 and CDR2 were assigned from the germline V gene as ENHRY and SYGVKD. Cut back by 0 bases and 2 bases, the V and J ends lie 17 bases apart.

The receptor chain draws on TRBV10-3 and TRBJ2-1; perhaps TRBD2 is the D gene, with 5 bases matching. The TCR was taken from a woman aged 60-75 years in good health and CMV-seropositive. Sequencing was done on a sample of PBMCs. The DNA sequence follows: TGTGCCATCAGTGAGTCTGGTAAAGGGAGTTTCGCCTACAATGAGCAGTTCTTC. It translates as CAISESGKGSFAYNEQFF.